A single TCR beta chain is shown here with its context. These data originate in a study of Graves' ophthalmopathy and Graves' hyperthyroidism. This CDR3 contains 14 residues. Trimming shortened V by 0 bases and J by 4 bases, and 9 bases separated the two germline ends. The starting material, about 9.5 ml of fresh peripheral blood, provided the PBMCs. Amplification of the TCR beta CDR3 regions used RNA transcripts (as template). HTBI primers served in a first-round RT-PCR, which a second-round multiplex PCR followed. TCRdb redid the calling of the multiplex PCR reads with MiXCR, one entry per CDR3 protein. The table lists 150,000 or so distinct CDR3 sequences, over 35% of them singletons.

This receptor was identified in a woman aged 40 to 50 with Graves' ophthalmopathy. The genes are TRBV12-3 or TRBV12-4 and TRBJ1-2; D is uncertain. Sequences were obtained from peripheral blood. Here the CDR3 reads CASSLALGTYGYTF. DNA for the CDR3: TGTGCCAGCAGTTTAGCGTTGGGTACCTATGGCTACACCTTC.